The present T cell receptor (beta chain) was sequenced within a study of cytomegalovirus exposure and HLA in healthy donors. The PCR employed 60 Vbeta primers together with 13 Jbeta primers. This table comes from immunoSEQ multiplex PCR, and its TCRdb copy is limited to in-frame clones, with some not included. Of 90,000 to 150,000 clones listed, roughly 78% were seen once; the top ten hold about 3.5%. There are 18 residues in the CDR3. Trimming took 5 bases from V and 6 from J, leaving 25 bases between them. Germline V gene data show CDR1 as MNHEY and CDR2 as SMNVEV (reference sequence). The chain links TRBV27 to TRBJ2-2; the D gene is possibly TRBD2 (6 bases). This TCR was recovered from a woman aged 25 to 39 in good health and CMV-seropositive. Sequencing was performed on PBMCs. CDR3 in amino acids: CASSILSGTGFGAGELFF. The CDR3 region has the DNA TGTGCCAGCAGTATACTCTCCGGGACTGGATTTGGTGCCGGGGAGCTGTTTTTT.